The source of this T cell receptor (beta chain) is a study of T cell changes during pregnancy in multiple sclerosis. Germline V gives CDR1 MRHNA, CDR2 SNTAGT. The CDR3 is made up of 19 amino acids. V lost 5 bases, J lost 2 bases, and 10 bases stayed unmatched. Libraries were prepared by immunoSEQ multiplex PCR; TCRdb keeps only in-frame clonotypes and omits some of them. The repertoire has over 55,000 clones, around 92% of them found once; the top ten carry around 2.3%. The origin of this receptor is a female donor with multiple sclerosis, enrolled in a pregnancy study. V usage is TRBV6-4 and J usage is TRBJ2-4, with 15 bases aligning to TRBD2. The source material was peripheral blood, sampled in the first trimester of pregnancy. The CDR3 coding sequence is TGTGCCAGCAGTCGGACTAGCGGGAGGGCCGACGGCTCCAAAAACATTCAGTACTTC. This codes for CASSRTSGRADGSKNIQYF.